This T cell receptor beta chain was recovered during a study of graft-versus-host responses after intestinal transplantation. Across the whole study: Once they had received anti-thymocyte globulin induction, all recipients took tacrolimus and steroids for approximately 3 years.

This CDR3 contains 12 residues. V was clipped by 7 bases and J by 5 bases; unmatched bases: 3. CDR1 MDHEN and CDR2 SYDVKM come from the germline V gene. Of note for this clone: Its specificity is not known.

Sequencing used immunoSEQ multiplex PCR; TCRdb keeps in-frame clones, though not all of them. The sample consists of some 90,000 clones, just over 90% of them appearing once. The V call is TRBV28, the J call TRBJ2-7; 9 nucleotides match TRBD1. The source of this sequence is a human donor who received an intestinal transplant. The sample in question was unstimulated CD8+ T cells sorted from spleen or lymph node cells, obtained before intestinal transplant. DNA for the CDR3: TGTGCCAGCACCGGGACAGGGAACGAGCAGTACTTC. It codes for CASTGTGNEQYF.